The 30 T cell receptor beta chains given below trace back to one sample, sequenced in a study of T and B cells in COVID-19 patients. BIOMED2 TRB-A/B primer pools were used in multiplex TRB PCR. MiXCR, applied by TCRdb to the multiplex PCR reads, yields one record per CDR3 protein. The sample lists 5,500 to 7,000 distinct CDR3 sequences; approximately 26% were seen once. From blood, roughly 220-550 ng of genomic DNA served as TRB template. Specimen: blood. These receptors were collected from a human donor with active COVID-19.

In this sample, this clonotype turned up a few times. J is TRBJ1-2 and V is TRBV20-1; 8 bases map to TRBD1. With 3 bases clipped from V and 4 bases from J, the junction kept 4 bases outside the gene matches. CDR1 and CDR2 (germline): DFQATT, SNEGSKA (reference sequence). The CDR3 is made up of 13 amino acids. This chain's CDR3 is CSARAGGIYGYTF. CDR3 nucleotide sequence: TGCAGTGCTAGGGCAGGGGGCATCTATGGCTACACCTTC.

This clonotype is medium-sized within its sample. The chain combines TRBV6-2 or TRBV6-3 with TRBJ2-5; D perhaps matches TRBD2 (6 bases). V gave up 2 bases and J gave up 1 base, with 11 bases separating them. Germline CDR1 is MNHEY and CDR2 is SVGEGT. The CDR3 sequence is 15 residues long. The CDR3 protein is CASSYGSGGQETQYF. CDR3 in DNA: TGTGCCAGCAGTTACGGTTCCGGGGGCCAAGAGACCCAGTACTTC.

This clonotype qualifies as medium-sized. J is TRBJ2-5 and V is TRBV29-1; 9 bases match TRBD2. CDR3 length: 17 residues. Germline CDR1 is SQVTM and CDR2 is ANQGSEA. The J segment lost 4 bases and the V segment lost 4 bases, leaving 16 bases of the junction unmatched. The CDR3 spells CSVARGTGGRAGETQYF. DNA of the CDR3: TGCAGCGTTGCAAGAGGGACTGGCGGGAGGGCCGGAGAGACCCAGTACTTC.

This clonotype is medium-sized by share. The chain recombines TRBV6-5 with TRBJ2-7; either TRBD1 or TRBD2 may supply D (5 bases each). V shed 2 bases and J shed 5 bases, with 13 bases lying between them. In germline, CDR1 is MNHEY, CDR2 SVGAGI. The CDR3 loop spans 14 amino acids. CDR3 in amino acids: CASSYGAGGNEQYF. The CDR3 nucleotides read TGTGCCAGCAGTTACGGGGCAGGAGGAAACGAGCAGTACTTC.

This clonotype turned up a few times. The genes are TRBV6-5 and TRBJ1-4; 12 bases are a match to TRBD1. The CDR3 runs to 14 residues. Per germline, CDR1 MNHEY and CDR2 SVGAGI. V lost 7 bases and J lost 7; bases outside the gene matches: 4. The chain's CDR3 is CASIRDRGLEKLFF. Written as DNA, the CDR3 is TGTGCCAGCATCCGGGACAGGGGGCTTGAAAAACTGTTTTTT.

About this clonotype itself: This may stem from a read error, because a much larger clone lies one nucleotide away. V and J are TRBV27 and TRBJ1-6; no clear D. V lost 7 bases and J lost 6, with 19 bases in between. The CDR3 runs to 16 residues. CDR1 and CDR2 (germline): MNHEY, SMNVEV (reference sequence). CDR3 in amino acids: CASNQSPVQTNSPLHF. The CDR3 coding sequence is TGTGCCAGCAACCAATCCCCGGTACAGACTAATTCACCCCTCCACTTT.

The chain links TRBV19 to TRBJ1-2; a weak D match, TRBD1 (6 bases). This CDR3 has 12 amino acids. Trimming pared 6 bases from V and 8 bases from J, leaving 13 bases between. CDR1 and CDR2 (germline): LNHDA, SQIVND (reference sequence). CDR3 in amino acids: CASRGAGTGYTF. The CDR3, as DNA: TGTGCCAGTAGGGGGGCAGGGACCGGCTACACCTTC.

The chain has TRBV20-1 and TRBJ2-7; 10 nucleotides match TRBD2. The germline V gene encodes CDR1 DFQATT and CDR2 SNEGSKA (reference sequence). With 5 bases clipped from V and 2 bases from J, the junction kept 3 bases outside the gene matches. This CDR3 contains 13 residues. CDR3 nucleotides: TGCAGTGCTCCCGGGACTAGCGCCTACGAGCAGTACTTC. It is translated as CSAPGTSAYEQYF.

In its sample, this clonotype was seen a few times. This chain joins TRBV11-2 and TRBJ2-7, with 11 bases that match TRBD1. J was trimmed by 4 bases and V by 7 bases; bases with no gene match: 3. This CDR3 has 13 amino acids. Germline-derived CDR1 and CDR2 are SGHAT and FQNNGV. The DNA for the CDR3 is TGTGCCAGCACCGGGACAGGGGGGTACGAGCAGTACTTC. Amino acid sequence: CASTGTGGYEQYF.

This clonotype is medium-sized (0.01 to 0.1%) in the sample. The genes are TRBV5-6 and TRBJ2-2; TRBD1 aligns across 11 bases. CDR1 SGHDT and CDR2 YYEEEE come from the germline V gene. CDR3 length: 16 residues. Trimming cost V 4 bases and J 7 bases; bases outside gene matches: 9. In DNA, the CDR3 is TGTGCCAGCAGCCCGGGACAGGGGGGACAAGTCGGGGAGCTGTTTTTT. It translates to CASSPGQGGQVGELFF.

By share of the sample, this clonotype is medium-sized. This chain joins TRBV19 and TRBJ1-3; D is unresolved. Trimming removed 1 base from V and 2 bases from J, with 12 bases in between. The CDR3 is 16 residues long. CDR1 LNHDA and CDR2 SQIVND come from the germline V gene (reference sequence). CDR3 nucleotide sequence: TGTGCCAGTAGTATAGGGCTGCTACCTCCTGGAAACACCATATATTTT. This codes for CASSIGLLPPGNTIYF.

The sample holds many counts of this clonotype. The CDR3 DNA reads TGTGCCAGCAGTTACTCGATCGGGGGGGCGGGTAATCAGCCCCAGCATTTT. It is translated as CASSYSIGGAGNQPQHF. V and J are TRBV6-5 and TRBJ1-5; D may be TRBD1 (6 bases). Per the germline V gene, CDR1 is MNHEY and CDR2 is SVGAGI. There are 17 residues in the CDR3. Trimming took off 0 bases at V and 4 bases at J, with 16 bases between the two ends.

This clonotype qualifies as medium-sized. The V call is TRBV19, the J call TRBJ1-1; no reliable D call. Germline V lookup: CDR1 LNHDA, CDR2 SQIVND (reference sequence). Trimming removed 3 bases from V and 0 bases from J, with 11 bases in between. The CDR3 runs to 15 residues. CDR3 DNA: TGTGCCAGTAGTATTGTTCGGGGATTGAACACTGAAGCTTTCTTT. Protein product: CASSIVRGLNTEAFF. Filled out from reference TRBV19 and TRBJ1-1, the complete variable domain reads DGGITQSPKYLFRKEGQNVTLSCEQNLNHDAMYWYRQDPGQGLRLIYYSQIVNDFQKGDIAEGYSVSREKKESFPLTVTSAQKNPTAFYLCASSIVRGLNTEAFFGQGTRLTVV.

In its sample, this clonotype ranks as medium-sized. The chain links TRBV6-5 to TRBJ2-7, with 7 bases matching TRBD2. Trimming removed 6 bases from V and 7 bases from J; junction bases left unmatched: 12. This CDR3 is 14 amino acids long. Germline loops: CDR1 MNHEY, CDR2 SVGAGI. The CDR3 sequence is CASSPTGGRREQYF. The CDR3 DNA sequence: TGTGCCAGCAGCCCCACGGGAGGTCGGAGAGAGCAGTACTTC.

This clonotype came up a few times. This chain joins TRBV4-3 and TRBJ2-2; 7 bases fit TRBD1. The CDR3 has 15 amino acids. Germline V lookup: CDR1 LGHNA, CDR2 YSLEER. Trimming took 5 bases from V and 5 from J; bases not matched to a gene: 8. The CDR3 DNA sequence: TGCGCCAGCAGCACCTTGACAGGGCGGACCGGGGAGCTGTTTTTT. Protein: CASSTLTGRTGELFF.

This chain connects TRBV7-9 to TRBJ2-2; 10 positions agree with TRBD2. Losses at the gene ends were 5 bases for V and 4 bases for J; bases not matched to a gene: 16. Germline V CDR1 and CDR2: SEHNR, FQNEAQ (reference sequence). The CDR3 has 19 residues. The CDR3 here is CASSPGLAGESPITGELFF. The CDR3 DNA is TGTGCCAGCAGCCCGGGCCTAGCGGGAGAAAGTCCGATCACCGGGGAGCTGTTTTTT.

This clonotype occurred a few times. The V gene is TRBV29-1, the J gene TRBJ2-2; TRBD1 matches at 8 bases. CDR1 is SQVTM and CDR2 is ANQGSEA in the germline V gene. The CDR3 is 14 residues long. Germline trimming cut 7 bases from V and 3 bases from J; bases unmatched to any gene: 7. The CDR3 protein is CSASPGQDTGELFF. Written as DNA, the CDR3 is TGCAGCGCTAGCCCGGGACAGGACACCGGGGAGCTGTTTTTT.

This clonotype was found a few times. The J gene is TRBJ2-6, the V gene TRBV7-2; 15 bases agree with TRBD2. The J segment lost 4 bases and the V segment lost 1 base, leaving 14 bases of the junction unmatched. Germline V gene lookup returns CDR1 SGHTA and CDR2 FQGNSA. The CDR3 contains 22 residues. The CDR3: CASSLVLRTSGRAFPGANVLTF. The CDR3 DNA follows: TGTGCCAGCAGCTTAGTACTCCGGACTAGCGGGAGGGCCTTTCCCGGGGCCAACGTCCTGACTTTC. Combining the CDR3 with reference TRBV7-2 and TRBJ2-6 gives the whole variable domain GAGVSQSPSNKVTEKGKDVELRCDPISGHTALYWYRQSLGQGLEFLIYFQGNSAPDKSGLPSDRFSAERTGGSVSTLTIQRTQQEDSAVYLCASSLVLRTSGRAFPGANVLTFGAGSRLTVL.

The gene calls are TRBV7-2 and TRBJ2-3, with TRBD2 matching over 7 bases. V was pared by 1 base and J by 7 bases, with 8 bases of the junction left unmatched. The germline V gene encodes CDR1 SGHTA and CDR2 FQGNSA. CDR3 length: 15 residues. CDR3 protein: CASSLGVAGINTQYF. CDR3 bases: TGTGCCAGCAGCTTAGGAGTAGCGGGTATAAATACGCAGTATTTT.

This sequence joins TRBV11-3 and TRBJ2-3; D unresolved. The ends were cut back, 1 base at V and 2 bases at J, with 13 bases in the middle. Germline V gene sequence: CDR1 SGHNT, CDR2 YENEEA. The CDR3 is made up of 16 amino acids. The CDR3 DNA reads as TGTGCCAGCAGCTTAGGGGCCAGCCCTTTCACAGATACGCAGTATTTT. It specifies CASSLGASPFTDTQYF.

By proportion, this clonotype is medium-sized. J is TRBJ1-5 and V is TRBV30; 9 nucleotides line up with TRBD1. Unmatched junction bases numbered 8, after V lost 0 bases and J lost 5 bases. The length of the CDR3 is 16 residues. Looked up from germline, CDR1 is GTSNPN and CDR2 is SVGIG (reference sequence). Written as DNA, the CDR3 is TGTGCCTGGAGTGTATTGGAGACAGGGGGATATCAGCCCCAGCATTTT. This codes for CAWSVLETGGYQPQHF.

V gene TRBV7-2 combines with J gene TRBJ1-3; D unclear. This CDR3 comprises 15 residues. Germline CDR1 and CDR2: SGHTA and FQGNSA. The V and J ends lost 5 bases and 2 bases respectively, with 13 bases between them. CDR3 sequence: CASSRAGSTGNTIYF. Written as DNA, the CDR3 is TGTGCCAGCAGCCGGGCTGGAAGTACTGGAAACACCATATATTTT.

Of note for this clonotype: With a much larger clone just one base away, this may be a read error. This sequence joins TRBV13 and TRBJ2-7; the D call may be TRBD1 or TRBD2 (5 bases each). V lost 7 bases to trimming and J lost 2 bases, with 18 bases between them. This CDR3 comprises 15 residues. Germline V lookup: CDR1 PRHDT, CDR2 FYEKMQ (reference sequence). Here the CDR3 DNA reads TGTGCCAGCACCACCACGGGACCGCCGACCTACGAGCAGTACTTC. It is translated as CASTTTGPPTYEQYF.

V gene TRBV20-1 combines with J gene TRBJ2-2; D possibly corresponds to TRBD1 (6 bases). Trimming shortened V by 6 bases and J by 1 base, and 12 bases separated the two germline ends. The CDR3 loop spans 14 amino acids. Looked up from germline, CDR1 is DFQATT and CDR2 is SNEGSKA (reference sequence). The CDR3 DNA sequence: TGCAGTGCCCAGGGGCAGGGGAACACCGGGGAGCTGTTTTTT. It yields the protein CSAQGQGNTGELFF.

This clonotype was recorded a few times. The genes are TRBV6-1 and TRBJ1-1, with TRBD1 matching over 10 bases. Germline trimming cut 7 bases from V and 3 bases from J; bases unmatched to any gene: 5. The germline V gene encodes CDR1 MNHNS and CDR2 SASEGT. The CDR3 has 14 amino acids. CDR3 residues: CASNKGQGDTEAFF. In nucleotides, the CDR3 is TGTGCCAGCAACAAAGGACAGGGGGACACTGAAGCTTTCTTT.

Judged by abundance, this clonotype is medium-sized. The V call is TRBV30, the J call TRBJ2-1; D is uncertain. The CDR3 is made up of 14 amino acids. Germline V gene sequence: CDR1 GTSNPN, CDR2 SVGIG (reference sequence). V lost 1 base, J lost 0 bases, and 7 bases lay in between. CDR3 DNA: TGTGCCTGGAGTGCTGTTAGCTCCTACAATGAGCAGTTCTTC. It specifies CAWSAVSSYNEQFF.

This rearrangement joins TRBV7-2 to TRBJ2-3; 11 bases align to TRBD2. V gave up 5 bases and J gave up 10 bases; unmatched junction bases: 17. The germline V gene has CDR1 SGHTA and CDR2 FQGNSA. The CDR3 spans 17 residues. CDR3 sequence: CASSLTGVAGGGTAQYF. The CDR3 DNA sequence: TGTGCCAGCAGCCTAACCGGGGTAGCGGGAGGGGGAACGGCGCAGTATTTT.

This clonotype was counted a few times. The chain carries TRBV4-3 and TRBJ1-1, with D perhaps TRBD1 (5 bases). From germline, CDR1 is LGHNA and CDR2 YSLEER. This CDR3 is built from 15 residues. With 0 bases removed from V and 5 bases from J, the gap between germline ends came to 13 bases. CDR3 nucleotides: TGCGCCAGCAGCCAAGAAGGAGGACGGGGGACTGAAGCTTTCTTT. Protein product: CASSQEGGRGTEAFF.

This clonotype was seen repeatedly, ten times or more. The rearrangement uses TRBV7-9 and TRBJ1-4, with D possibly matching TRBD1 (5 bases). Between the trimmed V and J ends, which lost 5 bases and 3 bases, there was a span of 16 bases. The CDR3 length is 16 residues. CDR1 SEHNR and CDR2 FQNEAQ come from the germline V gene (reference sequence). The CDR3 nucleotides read TGTGCCAGCAGCCAGGGCCCTATGGCGGCTAATGAAAAACTGTTTTTT. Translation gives CASSQGPMAANEKLFF.

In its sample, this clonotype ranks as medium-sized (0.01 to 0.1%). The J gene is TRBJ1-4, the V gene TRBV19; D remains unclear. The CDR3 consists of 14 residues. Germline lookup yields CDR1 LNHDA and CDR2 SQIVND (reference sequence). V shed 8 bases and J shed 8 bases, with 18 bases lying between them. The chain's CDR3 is CASGLDPLGEKLFF. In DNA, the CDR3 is TGTGCCAGTGGACTAGACCCCTTAGGGGAAAAACTGTTTTTT.